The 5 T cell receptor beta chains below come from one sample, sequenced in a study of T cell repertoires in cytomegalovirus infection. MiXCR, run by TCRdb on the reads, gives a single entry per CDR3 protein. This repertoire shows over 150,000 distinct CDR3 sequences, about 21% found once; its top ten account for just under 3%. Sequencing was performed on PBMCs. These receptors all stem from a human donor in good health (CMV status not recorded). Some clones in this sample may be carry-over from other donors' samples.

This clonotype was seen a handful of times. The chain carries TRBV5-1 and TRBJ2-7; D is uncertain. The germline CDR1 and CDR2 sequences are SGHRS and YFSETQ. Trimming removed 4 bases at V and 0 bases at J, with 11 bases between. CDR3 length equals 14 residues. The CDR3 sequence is CASSPETFSYEQYF. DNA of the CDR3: TGCGCCAGCAGCCCCGAGACATTCTCCTACGAGCAGTACTTC.

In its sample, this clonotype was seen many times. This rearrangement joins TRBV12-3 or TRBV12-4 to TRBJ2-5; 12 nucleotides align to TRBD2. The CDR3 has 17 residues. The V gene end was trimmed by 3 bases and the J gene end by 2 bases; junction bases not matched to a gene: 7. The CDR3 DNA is TGTGCCAGCAGTTTTTTCCCCGGACTAGCGGGGCAAGAGACCCAGTACTTC. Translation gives CASSFFPGLAGQETQYF.

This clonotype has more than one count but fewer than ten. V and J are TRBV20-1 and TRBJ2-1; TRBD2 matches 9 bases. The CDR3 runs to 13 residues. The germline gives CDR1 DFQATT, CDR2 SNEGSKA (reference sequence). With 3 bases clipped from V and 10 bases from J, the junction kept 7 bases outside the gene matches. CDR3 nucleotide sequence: TGCAGTGCTAGGGGACTAGCAATCGGCGAGCAGTTCTTC. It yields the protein CSARGLAIGEQFF.

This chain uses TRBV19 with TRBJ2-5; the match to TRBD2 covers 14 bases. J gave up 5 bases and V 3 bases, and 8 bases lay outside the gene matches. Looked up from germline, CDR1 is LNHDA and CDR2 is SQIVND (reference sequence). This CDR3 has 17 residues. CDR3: CASSMMTSGRASETQYF. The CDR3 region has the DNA TGTGCCAGTAGTATGATGACTAGCGGGAGGGCCTCGGAGACCCAGTACTTC.

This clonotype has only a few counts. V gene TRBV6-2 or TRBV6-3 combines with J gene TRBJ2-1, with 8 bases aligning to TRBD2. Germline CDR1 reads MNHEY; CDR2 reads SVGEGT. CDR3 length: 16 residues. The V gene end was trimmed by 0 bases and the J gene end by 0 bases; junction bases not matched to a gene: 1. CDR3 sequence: CASSYSGTSSYNEQFF. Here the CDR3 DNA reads TGTGCCAGCAGTTACTCCGGGACTAGCTCCTACAATGAGCAGTTCTTC.